Shown below are 23 T cell receptor beta chains from a single sample sequenced in a study of T cell changes during pregnancy in multiple sclerosis. The method was immunoSEQ multiplex PCR; TCRdb's version includes in-frame clones alone and lacks a portion of them. The sample shows approximately 89,000 clones, roughly 94% of them seen only once. Sequencing was performed on peripheral blood, taken in the third trimester of pregnancy. All receptors derive from a female donor with multiple sclerosis, enrolled in a pregnancy study.

The J gene is TRBJ2-3, the V gene TRBV7-2; D remains ambiguous. Per germline, CDR1 SGHTA and CDR2 FQGNSA. The V end was cut by 5 bases, the J end by 2 bases, with 17 bases between. The CDR3 loop spans 16 amino acids. CDR3 coding DNA: TGTGCCAGCAGCCAGGTACCCCCGGTGGCCACAGATACGCAGTATTTT. Encoded protein: CASSQVPPVATDTQYF.

The rearrangement links TRBV30 to TRBJ2-7; D may be TRBD2 (7 bases). Trimming removed 0 bases at V and 9 bases at J, with 9 bases between. From germline, CDR1 is GTSNPN and CDR2 SVGIG (reference sequence). The CDR3 sequence is 11 residues long. CDR3 amino acids: CAWSVGGGQYF. CDR3 in DNA: TGTGCCTGGAGTGTAGGGGGGGGGCAGTACTTC.

The sample holds one count of this clone. This chain links TRBV5-1 with TRBJ1-4, with 7 bases identical to TRBD1. Germline V CDR1 and CDR2: SGHRS, YFSETQ. V was clipped by 0 bases and J by 7 bases; unmatched bases: 3. The CDR3 runs 14 residues. The CDR3 sequence is CASSLGQGGEKLFF. CDR3 in DNA: TGCGCCAGCAGCTTGGGGCAGGGGGGTGAAAAACTGTTTTTT.

The chain has TRBV6-6 and TRBJ1-5, with TRBD1 matching 8 bases. This CDR3 contains 14 residues. Looked up from germline, CDR1 is MNHNY and CDR2 is SVGAGI (reference sequence). Trimming at V came to 4 bases and at J to 7 bases, leaving 6 bases not matched to a gene. As DNA, the CDR3 is TGTGCCAGCAGTTTTCTTGGACAGGGCCAGCCCCAGCATTTT. Translation gives CASSFLGQGQPQHF.

The chain joins TRBV6-6 to TRBJ2-7, with 9 bases identical to TRBD2. Germline lookup yields CDR1 MNHNY and CDR2 SVGAGI (reference sequence). J lost 5 bases, V lost 1 base, and 3 bases had no gene match. CDR3 length: 14 amino acids. This CDR3 is CASSYLAGVHEQYF. In DNA, the CDR3 is TGTGCCAGCAGTTACTTAGCGGGAGTTCACGAGCAGTACTTC.

The chain joins TRBV28 to TRBJ2-7, with 8 nucleotides matching TRBD1. The CDR3 runs 14 residues. Per the germline V gene, CDR1 is MDHEN and CDR2 is SYDVKM. V was pared by 5 bases and J by 3 bases, with 6 bases of the junction left unmatched. Here the CDR3 reads CASSPSGGFYEQYF. CDR3 sequence (DNA): TGTGCCAGCAGTCCATCAGGGGGCTTCTACGAGCAGTACTTC.

The J gene is TRBJ1-5, the V gene TRBV10-3, with 10 bases lining up with TRBD1. Germline V gene sequence: CDR1 ENHRY, CDR2 SYGVKD. The CDR3 consists of 14 residues. V shed 7 bases and J 3 bases; nucleotides not matched to a gene: 3. Written as DNA, the CDR3 is TGTGCCATCAAGGGGACAGGGGACAATCAGCCCCAGCATTTT. Translated: CAIKGTGDNQPQHF.

This chain joins TRBV6-5 and TRBJ2-1, with 7 bases aligning to TRBD2. Trimming took 2 bases from V and 8 from J; bases not matched to a gene: 9. The CDR3 length is 15 residues. Germline assignment: CDR1 MNHEY and CDR2 SVGAGI. As DNA, the CDR3 is TGTGCCAGCAGTTACGGGGGGGACTGGATCGATGAGCAGTTCTTC. This gives the protein CASSYGGDWIDEQFF.

This chain connects TRBV10-3 to TRBJ2-2; 8 nucleotides agree with TRBD1. Per the germline V gene, CDR1 is ENHRY and CDR2 is SYGVKD. J lost 5 bases, V lost 10 bases, and 9 bases had no gene match. The CDR3 is 14 residues long. CDR3 amino acids: CASGQGLNTGELFF. For the CDR3, the DNA is TGTGCCAGCGGACAGGGTCTGAATACCGGGGAGCTGTTTTTT.

The chain combines TRBV7-9 with TRBJ2-3; D is possibly TRBD2 (5 bases). V lost 5 bases, J lost 6 bases, and 12 bases lay in between. CDR3 length: 13 residues. CDR1 is SEHNR and CDR2 is FQNEAQ in the germline V gene (reference sequence). The CDR3 loop reads CASSARGEDTQYF. The CDR3 nucleotides read TGTGCCAGCAGCGCCCGGGGTGAGGATACGCAGTATTTT.

The chain recombines TRBV25-1 with TRBJ2-1; TRBD2 might be the D (5 bases). V lost 10 bases, J lost 9 bases, and 13 bases lay in between. In germline, CDR1 is MGHDK, CDR2 SYGVNS. The CDR3 contains 11 residues. The CDR3 sequence is CATVMAGEQFF. CDR3 DNA sequence: TGTGCCACCGTGATGGCGGGTGAGCAGTTCTTC.

J is TRBJ2-1 and V is TRBV7-7; 8 positions agree with TRBD2. Germline assignment: CDR1 SSHAT and CDR2 FNYEAQ (reference sequence). CDR3 length: 16 amino acids. V was pared by 1 base and J by 7 bases, with 9 bases of the junction left unmatched. The CDR3 DNA reads TGTGCCAGCAGCTTAGAAGGGACTAGGGGAGGAAATGAGCAGTTCTTC. Protein: CASSLEGTRGGNEQFF.

This clone was observed once. The J gene is TRBJ1-1, the V gene TRBV7-2, with 11 bases matching TRBD1. Germline lookup yields CDR1 SGHTA and CDR2 FQGNSA. Unmatched junction bases numbered 6, after V lost 6 bases and J lost 6 bases. The CDR3 spans 14 residues. CDR3 nucleotides: TGTGCCAGCAGTTCGGGACAGGGGGGGCCTGAAGCTTTCTTT. Protein sequence: CASSSGQGGPEAFF.

This CDR3 reads CSVERQGANTGELFF. The CDR3 coding sequence is TGCAGCGTTGAAAGGCAGGGGGCGAACACCGGGGAGCTGTTTTTT. The rearrangement links TRBV29-1 to TRBJ2-2, with 7 positions matching TRBD1. V was clipped by 2 bases and J by 0 bases; unmatched bases: 3. Germline-derived CDR1 and CDR2 are SQVTM and ANQGSEA. The CDR3 contains 15 residues.

This clone was counted a single time. V is TRBV11-3 and J is TRBJ2-7; TRBD1 aligns across 9 bases. The CDR3 spans 15 residues. V lost 1 base and J lost 7; bases outside the gene matches: 8. CDR1 is SGHNT and CDR2 is YENEEA in the germline V gene. The CDR3 DNA reads TGTGCCAGCAGCTTAGGGGACAGGGAAGCCGGGGAGCAGTACTTC. It codes for CASSLGDREAGEQYF.

The J gene is TRBJ2-7, the V gene TRBV27, with 7 nucleotides matching TRBD1. The CDR3 loop spans 15 amino acids. After removal of 3 bases from V and 4 bases from J, the junction contained 9 bases not matched to a gene. In germline, CDR1 is MNHEY, CDR2 SMNVEV (reference sequence). The CDR3 is CASSFAGGSGYEQYF. The CDR3 DNA is TGTGCCAGCAGTTTCGCAGGGGGTTCTGGGTACGAGCAGTACTTC.

In its sample, this clone was seen once. The rearrangement joins TRBV6-6 to TRBJ2-7; maybe TRBD2 (5 bases). Germline values: CDR1 MNHNY, CDR2 SVGAGI (reference sequence). The CDR3 runs 12 residues. V was clipped by 2 bases and J by 6 bases, with 8 bases between them. In nucleotides, the CDR3 is TGTGCCAGCAGTTACCTGGACTCCGAGCAGTACTTC. Translation gives CASSYLDSEQYF.

Concerning this clone: One end of the junction varies from germline; a read error may be responsible. V and J are TRBV9 and TRBJ2-1, with TRBD2 matching 14 bases. The CDR3 consists of 20 residues. The germline V gene encodes CDR1 SGDLS and CDR2 YYNGEE. DNA for the CDR3: TGTGTCAGCAGCGGAGAGCTCGGGACTAGCGGGAGAAGTATCCACAATGAGCAGTTCTTC. Its translation is CVSSGELGTSGRSIHNEQFF.

This clone appeared a single time. J is TRBJ2-1 and V is TRBV4-1; 9 bases agree with TRBD1. Per the germline V gene, CDR1 is MGHRA and CDR2 is YSYEKL. The V and J ends lost 0 bases and 9 bases, in that order; junction bases with no gene match: 12. The CDR3 extends over 17 amino acids. The CDR3 reads CASSQDPQVGTGSEQFF. The CDR3 bases are TGCGCCAGCAGCCAAGATCCGCAAGTCGGGACAGGGAGTGAGCAGTTCTTC.

The chain combines TRBV29-1 with TRBJ1-2; 7 bases line up with TRBD1. Germline lookup yields CDR1 SQVTM and CDR2 ANQGSEA. V lost 4 bases, J lost 11 bases, and 13 bases stayed unmatched. CDR3 length: 13 amino acids. The CDR3, as DNA: TGCAGCGTTGCCGGGAGTGGGACAGTCGAGTACACCTTC. It is translated as CSVAGSGTVEYTF. Together with reference TRBV29-1 and TRBJ1-2, the CDR3 gives the full variable domain: SAVISQKPSRDICQRGTSLTIQCQVDSQVTMMFWYRQQPGQSLTLIATANQGSEATYESGFVIDKFPISRPNLTFSTLTVSNMSPEDSSIYLCSVAGSGTVEYTFGSGTRLTVV.

The chain couples TRBV6-1 to TRBJ2-4; 8 nucleotides line up with TRBD1. Looked up from germline, CDR1 is MNHNS and CDR2 is SASEGT. CDR3 length equals 15 residues. With V trimmed by 8 bases and J by 6 bases, 12 bases remained unmatched. CDR3 residues: CASYEQGAVTNIQYF. CDR3 DNA: TGTGCCAGCTACGAGCAGGGGGCGGTCACAAACATTCAGTACTTC.

J is TRBJ1-1 and V is TRBV28; D call uncertain. Trimming took 2 bases from V and 0 from J, leaving 19 bases between them. The CDR3 has 18 residues. From germline, CDR1 is MDHEN and CDR2 SYDVKM. The CDR3 DNA follows: TGTGCCAGCAGTTTAACTTGGGGAGACATTTTCATGAACACTGAAGCTTTCTTT. The encoded protein is CASSLTWGDIFMNTEAFF.

Notes on this clone: Within the sample, other DNA sequences also encode this same CDR3. The chain recombines TRBV6-5 with TRBJ2-7; TRBD2 aligns across 9 bases. Germline trimming cut 0 bases from V and 0 bases from J; bases unmatched to any gene: 0. The CDR3 is 15 amino acids. Germline V CDR1 and CDR2: MNHEY, SVGAGI. The CDR3 loop reads CASSYSSGSSYEQYF. The CDR3 nucleotides read TGTGCCAGCAGTTACTCTAGCGGGAGCTCCTACGAGCAGTACTTC.